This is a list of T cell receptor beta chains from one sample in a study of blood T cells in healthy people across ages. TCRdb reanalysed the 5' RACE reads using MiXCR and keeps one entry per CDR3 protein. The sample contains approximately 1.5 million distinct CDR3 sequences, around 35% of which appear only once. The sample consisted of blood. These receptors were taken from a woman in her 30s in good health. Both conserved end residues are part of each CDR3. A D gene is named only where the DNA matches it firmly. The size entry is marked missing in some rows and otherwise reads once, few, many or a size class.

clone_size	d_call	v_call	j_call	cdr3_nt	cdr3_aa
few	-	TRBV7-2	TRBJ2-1	TGTGCCAGCACCCCTCTCCTGGCAGGGGCGAATGAGCAGTTCTTC	CASTPLLAGANEQFF
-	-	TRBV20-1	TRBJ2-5	TGCAGTGCATGCTACGCAGGTTTGAAAGAGACCCAGTACTTC	CSACYAGLKETQYF
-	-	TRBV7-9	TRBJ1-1	TGTGCCAGCAGCCAAAGGCCCGCTGAAGCTTTCTTT	CASSQRPAEAFF
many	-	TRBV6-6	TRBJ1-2	TGTGCCAGCAGTTACGTAGACTATGGCTACACCTTC	CASSYVDYGYTF
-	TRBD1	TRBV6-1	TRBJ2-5	TGTGCCAGCAGTGAAGCCGGACAGGATGGTGAGACCCAGTACTTC	CASSEAGQDGETQYF
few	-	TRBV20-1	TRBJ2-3	TGCAGTGCTAGTCCAGGAGACACAGATACGCAGTATTTT	CSASPGDTDTQYF
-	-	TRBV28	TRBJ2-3	TGTGCCAGCAATTTATCAACAAGCACAGATACGCAGTATTTT	CASNLSTSTDTQYF
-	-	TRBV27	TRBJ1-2	TGTGCCAGCAGAACGGGACCGGAATCTAACTATGGCTACACCTTC	CASRTGPESNYGYTF
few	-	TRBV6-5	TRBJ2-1	TGTGCCAGCAGTGCCTCCGGGACCGATTACAATGAGCAGTTCTTC	CASSASGTDYNEQFF
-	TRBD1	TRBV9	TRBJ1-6	TGTGCCAGCAGCACTACTGACAGGGAGGCTAATTCACCCCTCCACTTT	CASSTTDREANSPLHF
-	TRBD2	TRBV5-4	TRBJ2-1	TGTGCCAGCAGCGCCGCAAGCGGGGAAGTCTACAATGAGCAGTTCTTC	CASSAASGEVYNEQFF
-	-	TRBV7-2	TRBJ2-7	TGTGCCAGCCCCGGGGTAAGGGACGAGCAGTACTTC	CASPGVRDEQYF
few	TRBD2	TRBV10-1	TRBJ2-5	TGCGCCAGCAGACTAGCGGGAGGGCCGTACCAAGAGACCCAGTACTTC	CASRLAGGPYQETQYF
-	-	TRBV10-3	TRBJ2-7	TGTGCCATCAGTGGTATCCCGGGAGAGCAGTACTTC	CAISGIPGEQYF
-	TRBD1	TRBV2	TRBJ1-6	TGTGCCAGCAGTGCCGACAGGGGAATGAATCCACCCCTCCACTTT	CASSADRGMNPPLHF
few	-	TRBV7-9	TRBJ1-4	TGTGCCAGCAGCTTATGGACGGGTAATGAAAAACTGTTTTTT	CASSLWTGNEKLFF
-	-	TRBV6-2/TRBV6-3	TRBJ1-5	TGTGCCACCGCGGACACGAATAGCAATCAGCCCCAGCATTTT	CATADTNSNQPQHF
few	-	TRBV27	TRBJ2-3	TGTGCCAGCACTCTAAGGGGGGCGAGCTGGGATACGCAGTATTTT	CASTLRGASWDTQYF
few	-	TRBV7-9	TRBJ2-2	TGTGCCAGCAGCTTAGTATCGAGGGCAAGATCCGGGGAGCTGTTTTTT	CASSLVSRARSGELFF
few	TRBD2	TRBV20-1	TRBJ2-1	TGCAGTGCTAGAGATAGAGAGCGGGGACGTAATGAGCAGTTCTTC	CSARDRERGRNEQFF
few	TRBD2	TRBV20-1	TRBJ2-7	TGCAGTGCTAGAGTGAGCGGGGGGCGATCCTACGAGCAGTACTTC	CSARVSGGRSYEQYF
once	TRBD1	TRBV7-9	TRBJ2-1	TGTGCCAGCAGCGTAACAGGGGGCTCAGTTTCCTACAATGAGCAGTTCTTC	CASSVTGGSVSYNEQFF
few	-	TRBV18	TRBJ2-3	TGTGCCAGCTCACCGCAAACGGCTAGCACAGATACGCAGTATTTT	CASSPQTASTDTQYF
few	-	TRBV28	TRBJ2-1	TGTGCCAGCAGTTCCCCCCGACAGCACGAGCAGTTCTTC	CASSSPRQHEQFF
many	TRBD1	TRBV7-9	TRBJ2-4	TGTGCCAGCAGCCCGCGACAGGGGTTGGAGTACTTC	CASSPRQGLEYF
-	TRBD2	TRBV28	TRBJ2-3	TGTGCCAGCAGTTCAACCAGCGGGGGGGTAAGCACAGATACGCAGTATTTT	CASSSTSGGVSTDTQYF
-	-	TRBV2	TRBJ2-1	TGTGCCGGCAGCGCCAGGGGCCAGAGCTCCTACAATGAGCAGTTCTTC	CAGSARGQSSYNEQFF
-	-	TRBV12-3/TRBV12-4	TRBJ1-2	TGTGCCAGCAATGTCGGCAGACACTATGGCTACACCTTC	CASNVGRHYGYTF
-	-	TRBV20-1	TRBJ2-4	TGCAGTGCTTCTTTAGCGGAGGAGGCCGCCGGAAACATTCAGTACTTC	CSASLAEEAAGNIQYF
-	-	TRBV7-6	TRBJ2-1	TGTGCCAGCAGCTTAACTGGGGGTCACCTTGCGTTCCACAATGAGCAGTTCTTC	CASSLTGGHLAFHNEQFF
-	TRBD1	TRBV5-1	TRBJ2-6	TGCGCCAGCAGTTTGGTTCAACAGGGGGCCAATGGGGCCAACGTCCTGACTTTC	CASSLVQQGANGANVLTF
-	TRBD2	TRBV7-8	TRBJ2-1	TGTGCCTGCAGCCCCCTGGCGGGGGTCTCCTACAATGAGCAGTTCTTC	CACSPLAGVSYNEQFF
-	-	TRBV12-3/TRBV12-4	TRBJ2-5	TGTGCCAGCACCACAGGGATCGGGCAGCAGTACTTC	CASTTGIGQQYF
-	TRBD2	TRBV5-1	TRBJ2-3	TGCGCCAGCGGCCCCGGGGGGGGCACAGATACGCAGTATTTT	CASGPGGGTDTQYF
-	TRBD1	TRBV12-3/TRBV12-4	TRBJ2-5	TGTGCCAGCAGTCGTGTCGGACAGGGAGGAGAGACCCAGTACTTC	CASSRVGQGGETQYF
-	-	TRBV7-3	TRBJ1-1	TGTGCCAGCAGCGAACACTCAGGGAACACTGAAGCTTTCTTT	CASSEHSGNTEAFF
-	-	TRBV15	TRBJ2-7	TGTGCCACCAGCAGAACACAGGGCGAGCAGTACTTC	CATSRTQGEQYF
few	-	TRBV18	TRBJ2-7	TGTGCCAGCTCACCTCCCGGACTGAAAAGTGGCGAGCAGTACTTC	CASSPPGLKSGEQYF
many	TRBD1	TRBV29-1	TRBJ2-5	TGCAGCGTCTTGACAGGGGTGGAGACCCAGTACTTC	CSVLTGVETQYF